Listed below are T cell receptor beta chains from one sample, sequenced in a study of shared clonotypes between healthy human individuals. Data came from immunoSEQ multiplex PCR; TCRdb stores just in-frame clones and leaves some out. Seen here are over 850,000 clones, 75% to 80% observed once, and the top ten hold around 0.47%. The sequenced material came from memory CD4+ T cells from PBMCs. All receptors derive from a man aged 18 to 29 in good health. Some clones in this sample may be carry-over from other donors' samples. Both conserved end residues are part of each CDR3. A D gene is named only where the DNA matches it firmly. The size field is filled for only some rows; it gives once, few, many or a size class.

length | J | size | V | D | DNA | CDR3
16 | TRBJ2-5 | NA | TRBV7-8 | NA | TGTGCCAGCAGCTTAGGTGCGTGGGGAAACCAAGAGACCCAGTACTTC | CASSLGAWGNQETQYF
15 | TRBJ1-1 | NA | TRBV6-5 | NA | TGTGCCAGCAGCCCGGGTCGGCCCCTGAACACTGAAGCTTTCTTT | CASSPGRPLNTEAFF
16 | TRBJ1-2 | once | TRBV19 | NA | TGTGCCAGTCAACCAGGGGCAACCTCACTTGGTCCTGGCTACACCTTC | CASQPGATSLGPGYTF
15 | TRBJ2-7 | NA | TRBV19 | TRBD1 | TGTGCCAGTAGTATACTGGGACAGGGGAACTACGAGCAGTACTTC | CASSILGQGNYEQYF
17 | TRBJ2-4 | NA | TRBV28 | NA | TGTGCCAGCAGTGCCGCAGGGGCAATTACGGCCAAAAACATTCAGTACTTC | CASSAAGAITAKNIQYF
12 | TRBJ2-5 | NA | TRBV4-1 | NA | TGCGCCAGCAGCCATCTCCGGGAGACCCAGTACTTC | CASSHLRETQYF
13 | TRBJ2-7 | NA | TRBV18 | NA | TGTGCCAGCTCACCAGGGCAGAACTACGAGCAGTACTTC | CASSPGQNYEQYF
14 | TRBJ2-1 | NA | TRBV9 | NA | TGTGCCAGCAGCGTAGATAACGCCTACAATGAGCAGTTCTTC | CASSVDNAYNEQFF
11 | TRBJ2-7 | few | TRBV7-8 | NA | TGTGCCAGCAGCCCCTTCTTGGAGCAGTACTTC | CASSPFLEQYF
14 | TRBJ2-3 | NA | TRBV11-3 | NA | TGTGCCAGCAGCAAAGGGGGGGCTGAAGATACGCAGTATTTT | CASSKGGAEDTQYF
15 | TRBJ2-2 | NA | TRBV19 | TRBD2 | TGTGCCAGTAGGACGGGACTAGCGAACACCGGGGAGCTGTTTTTT | CASRTGLANTGELFF
15 | TRBJ1-1 | NA | TRBV7-2 | NA | TGTGCCAGCACCCTCCAGGGTCCAATGAACACTGAAGCTTTCTTT | CASTLQGPMNTEAFF
18 | TRBJ1-3 | NA | TRBV7-6 | TRBD1 | TGTGCCAGCAGCTACGGGACAGGGGGCAGGGGTTCTGGAAACACCATATATTTT | CASSYGTGGRGSGNTIYF
15 | TRBJ2-7 | few | TRBV7-3 | NA | TGTGCCAGCAGCTTTGAACCGGGACCCACTAAAGAGCAGTACTTC | CASSFEPGPTKEQYF
11 | TRBJ2-7 | NA | TRBV14 | NA | TGTGCCAGCAGCCACGCGAGAGAGCAGTACTTC | CASSHAREQYF
16 | TRBJ1-1 | NA | TRBV5-1 | NA | TGCGCCAGCTCTAAACTCTCGGGACAAAGGAACGCTGAAGCTTTCTTT | CASSKLSGQRNAEAFF
13 | TRBJ2-5 | NA | TRBV7-3 | NA | TGTGCCAGCAGCCTGGGAGTCGGGGAGACCCAGTACTTC | CASSLGVGETQYF
16 | TRBJ2-3 | NA | TRBV7-9 | TRBD2 | TGTGCCAGCAGCCAGTGGGGTAGCGGGAGCGCAGATACGCAGTATTTT | CASSQWGSGSADTQYF
14 | TRBJ2-5 | few | TRBV7-2 | TRBD2 | TGTGCCAGCAGCCCGTCGCGGCGGGAGGAGACCCAGTACTTC | CASSPSRREETQYF
13 | TRBJ2-4 | few | TRBV7-9 | NA | TGTGCCAGCAGCCCCTCCGAGGGAAACATTCAGTACTTC | CASSPSEGNIQYF
13 | TRBJ1-2 | NA | TRBV5-1 | NA | TGCGCCAGCAGCACGAGGCCCAGGGACGGCTACACCTTC | CASSTRPRDGYTF
13 | TRBJ1-3 | few | TRBV11-2 | NA | TGTGCCAGCAGCTCGATTAGTGGAAACACCATATATTTT | CASSSISGNTIYF
16 | TRBJ2-7 | NA | TRBV5-4 | TRBD2 | TGCGCCAGCAGCCCGGGTGGGGGAGCGGGGTTCTACGAGCAGTACTTC | CASSPGGGAGFYEQYF
15 | TRBJ2-1 | NA | TRBV9 | NA | TGTGCCAGCAGCCTCAGTAGTACTTCTTACAATGAGCAGTTCTTC | CASSLSSTSYNEQFF
14 | TRBJ1-1 | NA | TRBV6-1 | NA | TGTGCCAGCAGTGAAGAGGTCGGGTACACTGAAGCTTTCTTT | CASSEEVGYTEAFF
14 | TRBJ2-1 | NA | TRBV5-4 | NA | TGTGCCAGCAGCTTGTTAGCGGCTGACAATGAGCAGTTCTTC | CASSLLAADNEQFF
12 | TRBJ2-3 | few | TRBV30 | TRBD1 | TGTGCCTGGAGACACAGGGGCGGGACGCAGTATTTT | CAWRHRGGTQYF
15 | TRBJ2-5 | NA | TRBV5-4 | NA | TGTGCCAGCAGCTCCGACGGCACCAGGGTGGAGACCCAGTACTTC | CASSSDGTRVETQYF
17 | TRBJ1-1 | NA | TRBV5-5 | NA | TGTGCCAGCAGCCCCGGTGGGGGACTTGATAGGAACACTGAAGCTTTCTTT | CASSPGGGLDRNTEAFF
14 | TRBJ1-5 | few | TRBV21-1 | NA | TGTGCCAGCAGCAAAGAACAGAGCAATCAGCCCCAGCATTTT | CASSKEQSNQPQHF
13 | TRBJ2-3 | NA | TRBV5-1 | NA | TGCGCCAGCGGCGTTACGGGTCCAGATACGCAGTATTTT | CASGVTGPDTQYF
18 | TRBJ2-3 | few | TRBV6-4 | TRBD2 | TGTGCCAGCAGTGACCCGGGACTAGCGGACAAAAGCACAGATACGCAGTATTTT | CASSDPGLADKSTDTQYF
15 | TRBJ2-7 | many | TRBV15 | TRBD1 | TGTGCCACCAGCAGCCCCCGACAGGGAACCTACGAGCAGTACTTC | CATSSPRQGTYEQYF
16 | TRBJ1-3 | NA | TRBV2 | TRBD1 | TGTGCCAGTCTCAAGCCCGGGACAGATACTGGAAACACCATATATTTT | CASLKPGTDTGNTIYF
13 | TRBJ2-7 | NA | TRBV28 | TRBD1 | TGTGCCAGCAGCCTCAGGACAGGGGGGGAGCAGTACTTC | CASSLRTGGEQYF
15 | TRBJ1-3 | once | TRBV19 | NA | TGTGCCAGTAGTATTCTCGCTCGCTCTGGAAACACCATATATTTT | CASSILARSGNTIYF
16 | TRBJ2-2 | NA | TRBV7-3 | TRBD1 | TGTGCCAGCAGCCTTCCCGGGACAGTTACCGGCGGGGAGCTGTTTTTT | CASSLPGTVTGGELFF
18 | TRBJ2-2 | NA | TRBV21-1 | NA | TGTGCCAGCAGCAAAGTTTACAGGGGGCTGAGTGCTGCCGGGGAGCTGTTTTTT | CASSKVYRGLSAAGELFF
13 | TRBJ2-1 | NA | TRBV7-9 | TRBD2 | TGTGCCAGCAGCTTATCAACTAGCGGGTCCTTGATCTTC | CASSLSTSGSLIF
17 | TRBJ2-1 | NA | TRBV9 | TRBD2 | TGTGCCAGCAGCCCTACCCTACTAGCGGGAGAAGGATATGAGCAGTTCTTC | CASSPTLLAGEGYEQFF
14 | TRBJ2-5 | NA | TRBV5-1 | TRBD1 | TGCGCCAGCAGCGGGGGACAGGGGGTAGAGACCCAGTACTTC | CASSGGQGVETQYF
13 | TRBJ1-2 | NA | TRBV19 | NA | TGTGCCAGTAGTATTAATACAGGCTATGGCTACACCTTC | CASSINTGYGYTF
16 | TRBJ1-5 | NA | TRBV7-8 | NA | TGTGCCAGCAGCTTAACGACGAAAGGGAGCAATCAGCCCCAGCATTTT | CASSLTTKGSNQPQHF
15 | TRBJ2-4 | NA | TRBV27 | NA | TGTGCCACCGGACCCTCGGCGGTGTCCAAAAACATTCAGTACTTC | CATGPSAVSKNIQYF
11 | TRBJ2-5 | NA | TRBV20-1 | NA | TGCAGTGCTAGCGTCGAGGAGACCCAGTACTTC | CSASVEETQYF
14 | TRBJ2-3 | NA | TRBV10-3 | NA | TGTGCCATCAGTCTACGGGATCGCACAGATACGCAGTATTTT | CAISLRDRTDTQYF
13 | TRBJ1-5 | NA | TRBV4-3 | NA | TGCGCCAGCAGCCAAGAGGACAATCAGCCCCAGCATTTT | CASSQEDNQPQHF
15 | TRBJ1-2 | NA | TRBV10-2 | NA | TGCGCCAGCAGTGAGTCTCGGGGGGCAAACTATGGCTACACCTTC | CASSESRGANYGYTF
13 | TRBJ1-2 | NA | TRBV5-1 | NA | TGCGCCAGCGGGATGGAGGGGTCGAGTGGCTACACCTTC | CASGMEGSSGYTF
17 | TRBJ2-7 | NA | TRBV9 | TRBD2 | TGTGCCAGCAGCGTAGAGATAGCGGGAGTTAAACTCTCCGAGCAGTACTTC | CASSVEIAGVKLSEQYF
16 | TRBJ1-5 | NA | TRBV2 | TRBD1 | TGTGCCAGCAGAGCCCGAACAGGGGGGGGCAATCAGCCCCAGCATTTT | CASRARTGGGNQPQHF
20 | TRBJ2-7 | NA | TRBV6-4 | TRBD1 | TGTGCCAGCAGCTCTATTTTCCGGGACAGCTCGAACATCGGGTCCTACGAGCAGTACTTC | CASSSIFRDSSNIGSYEQYF
13 | TRBJ1-1 | few | TRBV29-1 | NA | TGCAGCGTTGTTGGCCAGTATGCCACTGAAGCTTTCTTT | CSVVGQYATEAFF